This T cell receptor (beta chain) was recovered during a study of identical twins. A universal primer site was created by template switching, with the cDNA bearing unique molecular identifiers. TCRdb reprocessed the 5' RACE reads with MiXCR, giving one entry per CDR3 protein. The sample carries a few hundred thousand distinct CDR3 sequences, roughly 9.9% recorded once. Per the germline V gene, CDR1 is SGHRS and CDR2 is YFSETQ. The CDR3 runs to 16 residues. General study findings and limits: The presence of invariant MAIT and iNKT cells could partly confound analyses of zero-insertion sequences.

This clonotype was counted between two and nine times. Its specificity is not known. Its ends do not fully match the called genes, so a read error is possible. These data are also associated with another study on yellow fever vaccine responses in identical twins. From that second work: As reported, the vaccine T cell response of twins seemed partly convergent and partly personalized.

Sample: PBMCs. The receptor was derived from a woman aged 18-29 years in good health. The chain joins TRBV5-1 to TRBJ2-2, with 8 bases lining up with TRBD1. CDR3 DNA: TGCGCCAGCAGCTTGGCCGGACAGGGAAACACCGGGAAGCTGTTTTTT. This encodes CASSLAGQGNTGKLFF. Combining the CDR3 with reference TRBV5-1 and TRBJ2-2 gives the whole variable domain KAGVTQTPRYLIKTRGQQVTLSCSPISGHRSVSWYQQTPGQGLQFLFEYFSETQRNKGNFPGRFSGRQFSNSRSEMNVSTLELGDSALYLCASSLAGQGNTGKLFFGEGSRLTVL.